There are a few counts of the clone carrying this T cell receptor (beta chain). Germline V gene data show CDR1 as LGHDT and CDR2 as YNNKEL (reference sequence). The CDR3 covers 14 residues. The trim removed 4 bases at V and 6 bases at J, leaving 4 bases unmatched. This sample is drawn from a study of blood T cell repertoires in COVID-19. Across the whole study: Researchers got acute and convalescent COVID-19 samples from the United States, Italy and Spain. The cDNA or gDNA used as material had been derived from T cells, B-cell-depleted T cells, or PBMCs.

In the study's own analysis: For nucleated cells, counts were estimated from reference gene primer amplification. Measured with immunoSEQ multiplex PCR; TCRdb has only the in-frame clones, and not every one. For V, J and clone size, that table is used; D and trimming come from the DNA. In the table there are over 40,000 clones, about 86% of which are singletons. This chain connects TRBV3-1 (or the pseudogene TRBV3-2) to TRBJ2-3; TRBD1 agrees at 10 bases. The clonotype comes from a woman older than 75 with acute or convalescent COVID-19. Material: peripheral blood. The CDR3 coding sequence is TGTGCCAGCAGCCTGACAGGGGGCCGGGATACGCAGTATTTT. Amino acids: CASSLTGGRDTQYF.